A selection of T cell receptor beta chains follows, all from one sample in a study of blood T cell repertoires in COVID-19. Assay: immunoSEQ multiplex PCR; the TCRdb copy retains only in-frame clones and omits some. The table includes about 300,000 clones, more than 80% detected once. Sample: peripheral blood. The receptors were sampled from a man aged 18 to 29 who had recovered from COVID-19. CDR3s include the opening cysteine and the closing phenylalanine or tryptophan. The order of the fields is D gene, V gene, clone size, J gene, CDR3 protein, CDR3 DNA. D genes are given only for firm matches. Expanded clones get a size class; other rows say once, few or many, or leave the size out.

d_gene: -; v_gene: TRBV27; abundance: -; j_gene: TRBJ2-7; CDR3aa: CASSIFSYSYEQYF; CDR3nt: TGTGCCAGCAGTATCTTCAGTTACTCCTACGAGCAGTACTTC
d_gene: -; v_gene: TRBV27; abundance: -; j_gene: TRBJ2-1; CDR3aa: CASSFRSDTGSANEQFF; CDR3nt: TGTGCCAGCAGTTTCCGCAGCGACACAGGTTCTGCGAATGAGCAGTTCTTC
d_gene: -; v_gene: TRBV7-2; abundance: -; j_gene: TRBJ2-2; CDR3aa: CASSPRPGGGEELFF; CDR3nt: TGTGCCAGCAGCCCCCGCCCTGGGGGGGGCGAGGAGCTGTTTTTT
d_gene: -; v_gene: TRBV7-3; abundance: -; j_gene: TRBJ2-3; CDR3aa: CASSLPVPEGTDTQYF; CDR3nt: TGTGCCAGCAGCTTACCAGTTCCTGAGGGCACAGATACGCAGTATTTT
d_gene: -; v_gene: TRBV10-3; abundance: once; j_gene: TRBJ1-1; CDR3aa: CAISESWGRGAFF; CDR3nt: TGTGCCATCAGTGAGTCCTGGGGGAGGGGAGCTTTCTTT
d_gene: -; v_gene: TRBV19; abundance: -; j_gene: TRBJ1-5; CDR3aa: CASNSGQMGQPQHF; CDR3nt: TGTGCCAGTAATTCCGGACAGATGGGTCAGCCCCAGCATTTT
d_gene: TRBD1; v_gene: TRBV28; abundance: -; j_gene: TRBJ1-2; CDR3aa: CASRPSTGIYGYTF; CDR3nt: TGTGCCAGCAGACCATCGACAGGGATCTATGGCTACACCTTC
d_gene: -; v_gene: TRBV7-9; abundance: -; j_gene: TRBJ1-1; CDR3aa: CASSDQQVITEAFF; CDR3nt: TGTGCCAGCAGCGATCAACAGGTTATCACTGAAGCTTTCTTT
d_gene: TRBD2; v_gene: TRBV2; abundance: -; j_gene: TRBJ2-7; CDR3aa: CASSDWREEQYF; CDR3nt: TGTGCCAGCAGTGATTGGCGGGAGGAGCAGTACTTC
d_gene: TRBD1; v_gene: TRBV9; abundance: -; j_gene: TRBJ1-3; CDR3aa: CASGREGASGNTIYF; CDR3nt: TGTGCCAGCGGTCGAGAGGGGGCTTCTGGAAACACCATATATTTT
d_gene: -; v_gene: TRBV19; abundance: -; j_gene: TRBJ2-7; CDR3aa: CASSSPGSSYEQYF; CDR3nt: TGTGCCAGTAGTAGCCCAGGCAGCTCCTACGAGCAGTACTTC
d_gene: -; v_gene: TRBV6-5; abundance: -; j_gene: TRBJ2-7; CDR3aa: CASSYGTHSYEQYF; CDR3nt: TGTGCCAGCAGTTACGGGACTCACTCCTACGAGCAGTACTTC
d_gene: TRBD1; v_gene: TRBV5-1; abundance: -; j_gene: TRBJ2-2; CDR3aa: CASSLRTGETGELFF; CDR3nt: TGCGCCAGCAGCTTGAGGACAGGGGAGACCGGGGAGCTGTTTTTT